This entry concerns a single T cell receptor (beta chain). Both 60 Vbeta primers and 13 Jbeta primers went into the PCR. Produced via immunoSEQ multiplex PCR; TCRdb's table is partial and in-frame only. The sample contains about 120,000 clones, 66% of which appear only once. This sample was taken from a study of cytomegalovirus exposure and HLA in healthy donors. V dropped 0 bases and J dropped 6; count of bases not matched to a gene: 8. CDR3 length equals 15 residues. Germline CDR1 and CDR2: SGHRS and YFSETQ. This TCR derives from a man aged 18-30 years in good health and CMV-seronegative. The sequencing input was PBMCs. This chain links TRBV5-1 with TRBJ2-7; 8 positions agree with TRBD2. CDR3 DNA: TGCGCCAGCAGCTTGGTCCCGGGGGGGGCTCGCGAGCAGTACTTC. Translating gives CASSLVPGGAREQYF.